This TCR beta chain stems from a study of early T cells in non-severe SARS-CoV-2 infection (dated by TCRdb to the early 2020s). At the level of the whole study: Because TCR sequencing was done on bulk RNA from unsorted whole blood, the alpha and beta chains could not be paired. Here is what the overall study found, with its caveats: VDJdb matching was skewed toward anti-spike CD8 responses, so virus-specific expansions were likely underestimated and private and CD4 specificities were missed.

Trimming at the junction amounts to 4 bases on V and 4 bases on J, and the germline ends lie 14 bases apart. Reading from cysteine to phenylalanine, the CDR3 counts 15 amino acids. The entry retains the CDR3 DNA only, 45 bases that are in frame from base 1. CDR1 and CDR2 (SEHNR, FQNEAQ) derive from the germline V gene (reference sequence). The study was a case-control design nested within a healthcare worker cohort in London, UK, with weekly nasopharyngeal swab PCR tests and blood sampling. Healthcare workers were recruited between 23 and 31 March 2020, during the week of the UK lockdown, and were followed weekly for up to about 15 weeks. The library was obtained by 5' RACE. TCRdb lists the instrument as NextSeq 500. In the TCR library protocol, unique molecular identifiers were attached to individual cDNA molecules to correct for PCR bias and sequencing error. Both TCR alpha and beta chains were sequenced, and tight co-correlation was observed between alpha and beta sequence abundances in each sample. The original methods were these. Decombinator V4 was used to perform V gene, J gene and CDR3 annotation of TCR sequences. TCRs were defined as expanded if a significant change between any two time points was detected under a Poisson model with p below 0.0001. TCR abundances were normalised to the total number of TCRs sequenced in each sample and reported as counts per million. TRAV1-2 paired with TRAJ12, TRAJ20 or TRAJ33 defined MAIT TCRs, while TRAV10 paired with TRAJ18 defined iNKT TCRs. VDJdb, accessed on 1 November 2021, was searched for TCRs annotated for CMV, EBV and SARS-CoV-2, and TCRs annotated for more than one antigen were excluded. TCRdb itself trimmed the public reads at Q25 with fastp, ran MiXCR and retained productive beta chains. Rows are combined by CDR3 protein, so each entry shows the most common genes and DNA. The V and J calls and clone size come from TCRdb's table, not from the authors' own analysis. For this sample there are about 49,000 distinct CDR3 sequences; 10% to 15% appear just once. The ten top clones hold 9.1% of the sample.

In its sample, this clonotype was seen many times. What antigen it recognizes has not been identified. Base qualities are not at hand, and no much larger clone is one base apart. Recombination linked TRBV7-9 to TRBJ2-1, with the identity of the D gene unclear. The receptor comes from an adult who was a healthcare worker with PCR-confirmed SARS-CoV-2 infection or an uninfected control (not recorded which). Source material: whole blood. The DNA is TGTGCCAGCAGCTCCCCCGGGTCCTCATACAATGAGCAGTTCTTC. Its translation is CASSSPGSSYNEQFF.